This T cell receptor beta chain came from a study of regulatory T cells in long-lasting Graves disease. This CDR3 region has 13 residues. The V gene's germline CDR1 is SGHTA and CDR2 FQGNSA. The V end was cut by 4 bases, the J end by 9 bases, with 12 bases between. The study, taken as a whole, reports: TCR diversity was lower in persistent Graves' patients than in newly diagnosed ones.

On this clonotype itself: The antigen is not known.

Libraries of TCR beta came from iRepertoire HTBI primers plus Arm-PCR of CDR3 regions. Original analysis: Samples jointly harbored roughly 62 TRBV and 14 TRBJ segments. TCRdb re-called the multiplex PCR reads through MiXCR, storing one row per CDR3 protein. Here the V and J calls rest on TCRdb's processing, not on the authors' analysis. The sample comprises roughly 500,000 distinct CDR3 sequences, roughly 21% of which are singletons, and less than 9% rests with the top ten. Time point given: persistent/refractory GD, antithyroid drugs over 5 years with positive TRAb. PBMC RNA was the source of the TCR library.

This receptor was obtained from a female donor with Graves disease. The chain combines TRBV7-2 with TRBJ2-2; the D gene is possibly TRBD2 (6 bases). The material was peripheral blood mononuclear cells (PBMCs), obtained when the disease was refractory, from a patient treated with antithyroid drugs. Written as DNA, the CDR3 is TGTGCCAGCAGCTCCTGGGACTCTCGGGAGCTGTTTTTT. Protein sequence: CASSSWDSRELFF.